Included here is one T cell receptor (beta chain) sequence, with context. This specimen comes from a study of technical replicates of blood from several donors. Sequenced by immunoSEQ multiplex PCR; TCRdb stores in-frame clones only, minus some. The sample contains 95,000 to 100,000 clones, approximately 94% of which appear only once. The germline CDR1 and CDR2 sequences are MNHNY and SVGAGI (reference sequence). This CDR3 contains 12 residues. Trimming cost V 5 bases and J 10 bases, with 14 bases left between them. The source of this sequence is a human donor in good health. The chain recombines TRBV6-6 with TRBJ1-1; D is ambiguous. The source material was T cells isolated from PBMCs. DNA of the CDR3: TGTGCCAGCAGTCCAAGACATGGCGTAGCTTTCTTT. Protein sequence: CASSPRHGVAFF.